Each of the 29 T cell receptor beta chains below was sequenced from the same sample in a study of post-analysis software for immune sequencing data. Whole-study findings and limits: Included in a set of a handful of TRBV segments more frequent in patients than controls were TRBV5-6, TRBV5-1 and TRBV20-1.

Unique molecular identifiers had been added to the TCR beta cDNA libraries. TCRdb itself ran the PCR reads through MiXCR, one entry per CDR3 protein. The table lists 800,000 to 950,000 distinct CDR3 sequences, about 53% of them singletons. These receptors' antigens are unknown. The source material was blood. Every receptor here comes from a girl under 18 with multiple sclerosis.

The gene calls are TRBV6-5 and TRBJ2-7; no clear D. Germline V gene sequence: CDR1 MNHEY, CDR2 SVGAGI. The CDR3 spans 11 residues. V lost 6 bases, J lost 5 bases, and 8 bases lay in between. Written as DNA, the CDR3 is TGTGCCAGCAGGGGCATGCACGAGCAGTACTTC. Translated, it gives CASRGMHEQYF.

The genes are TRBV7-9 and TRBJ2-1, with 9 bases fitting TRBD2. The V segment lost 1 base and the J segment 8 bases; nucleotides outside the gene matches: 6. CDR3 length equals 15 residues. In germline, CDR1 is SEHNR, CDR2 FQNEAQ (reference sequence). The DNA of the CDR3 is TGTGCCAGCAGCTTAGGACTAGCGGAAAGGGATGAGCAGTTCTTC. Translation: CASSLGLAERDEQFF. Using reference TRBV7-9 and TRBJ2-1 for the parts outside the CDR3, the full variable domain is DTGVSQNPRHKITKRGQNVTFRCDPISEHNRLYWYRQTLGQGPEFLTYFQNEAQLEKSRLLSDRFSAERPKGSFSTLEIQRTEQGDSAMYLCASSLGLAERDEQFFGPGTRLTVL.

The V call is TRBV9, the J call TRBJ2-5; a possible D gene is TRBD1 (6 bases). The CDR3 length is 16 residues. The V gene's germline CDR1 is SGDLS and CDR2 YYNGEE. The germline V and J ends were trimmed by 0 bases and 1 base, with 13 bases remaining between them. The CDR3 reads CASSVATRDTQETQYF. The DNA for the CDR3 is TGTGCCAGCAGCGTAGCTACTCGGGACACCCAAGAGACCCAGTACTTC.

The rearrangement joins TRBV12-3 or TRBV12-4 to TRBJ2-5, with TRBD2 identical over 11 bases. V shed 6 bases, J shed 1 base, and the junction held 7 bases outside the gene matches. CDR3 length: 16 residues. CDR3 residues: CASRPGTSGAQETQYF. In DNA form, the CDR3 reads TGTGCCAGCAGACCCGGGACTAGCGGAGCCCAAGAGACCCAGTACTTC.

The chain is built from TRBV5-1 and TRBJ2-1; 9 bases map to TRBD2. Germline V gene lookup returns CDR1 SGHRS and CDR2 YFSETQ. The CDR3 has 17 residues. Trimming cost V 0 bases and J 7 bases; bases outside gene matches: 11. Here the CDR3 DNA reads TGCGCCAGCAGCTTGGGGTTCTGGCGGGAGGGGTGGAATGAGCAGTTCTTC. Protein: CASSLGFWREGWNEQFF.

The V call is TRBV11-1, the J call TRBJ2-6; 9 bases align to TRBD1. Germline-derived CDR1 and CDR2 are SGHAT and FQDESV (reference sequence). The CDR3 has 21 residues. J was trimmed by 4 bases and V by 2 bases; bases with no gene match: 18. The CDR3 DNA sequence: TGTGCCAGCAGCTTACCGAGACCGGGGGACAGGGCCCCGAGGGGGGCCAACGTCCTGACTTTC. It translates to CASSLPRPGDRAPRGANVLTF.

In its sample, this clonotype was seen a few times. Compared with germline, one end of the junction differs, possibly owing to a read error. The CDR3 region has the DNA TGTGCCAGCAGTACCGGACTATCCACAGATACGCAGTATTTT. It codes for CASSTGLSTDTQYF. The gene calls are TRBV5-1 and TRBJ2-3, with D tentatively TRBD2 (6 bases). CDR1 is SGHRS and CDR2 is YFSETQ in the germline V gene. This CDR3 spans 14 amino acids.

The chain carries TRBV12-3 or TRBV12-4 and TRBJ2-7; the D gene is possibly TRBD2 (5 bases). This CDR3 spans 15 amino acids. The ends were cut back, 6 bases at V and 0 bases at J, with 15 bases in the middle. CDR3 sequence reads: CASSPWTRSSYEQYF. In nucleotides, the CDR3 is TGTGCCAGCAGCCCATGGACTCGCAGCTCCTACGAGCAGTACTTC.

The sample holds one count of this clonotype. The chain combines TRBV4-1 with TRBJ2-5; the D is unclear. This CDR3 is 15 amino acids long. Germline CDR1 is MGHRA and CDR2 is YSYEKL. V lost 4 bases to trimming and J lost 9 bases, with 21 bases between them. The CDR3 loop reads CASSREETRSGPQYF. CDR3 DNA sequence: TGCGCCAGCAGCCGAGAAGAGACCCGATCCGGGCCCCAGTACTTC.

This sequence joins TRBV24-1 and TRBJ2-1, with D possibly being TRBD1 (6 bases). Trimming took 5 bases from V and 8 from J, leaving 12 bases between them. The CDR3 is 13 residues long. Looked up from germline, CDR1 is KGHDR and CDR2 is SFDVKD. The CDR3 DNA follows: TGTGCCACCAGTGCCCCAGGGGAACATGAGCAGTTCTTC. Translating it yields CATSAPGEHEQFF.

Only a few counts were recorded for this clonotype. The chain combines TRBV5-1 with TRBJ2-5, with 14 bases fitting TRBD2. The J call may be mistaken, given a closer DNA end match to TRBJ2-7. Germline-derived CDR1 and CDR2 are SGHRS and YFSETQ. The CDR3 covers 16 residues. The CDR3 is CASSLQTSGRAGEQYF. The CDR3 DNA is TGCGCCAGCAGCCTACAGACTAGCGGGAGGGCCGGCGAGCAGTACTTC.

This clonotype came up once. The gene calls are TRBV2 and TRBJ2-7; D is possibly TRBD1 (5 bases). The J call is doubtful: the DNA matches TRBJ2-5 better. The CDR3 contains 14 residues. Germline V gene sequence: CDR1 SNHLY, CDR2 FYNNEI. The CDR3 DNA is TGTGCCAGCAGCGCAGGACACGGCGTGGAGACCCAGTACTTC. Its protein product is CASSAGHGVETQYF.

This clonotype occurred a few times. CDR3 nucleotide sequence: TGTGCCAGCAGCTTAGCGCGGGGCTCCAGCTCCTACGAGCAGTACTTC. This sequence encodes CASSLARGSSSYEQYF. This chain links TRBV7-6 with TRBJ2-7, with a weak D call TRBD2 (6 bases). CDR3 size: 16 residues. V dropped 0 bases and J dropped 0 bases, with 12 bases sitting between them. CDR1 and CDR2 (germline): SGHVS, FNYEAQ.

The CDR3 DNA follows: TGTGCCAGCAGTGAACTAGCGGGGGGGTCAGATACGCAGTATTTT. It yields the protein CASSELAGGSDTQYF. The chain carries TRBV6-1 and TRBJ2-3; 12 nucleotides match TRBD2. The CDR3 totals 15 residues. With 2 bases clipped from V and 4 bases from J, the junction kept 1 base outside the gene matches. Per germline, CDR1 MNHNS and CDR2 SASEGT.

The V call is TRBV5-5, the J call TRBJ1-6; D gene ambiguous. The CDR3 sequence is 17 residues long. CDR1 is SGHKS, CDR2 YYEKEE, per germline (reference sequence). The V gene lost 1 base and the J gene lost 5 bases, with 16 bases spanning the gap. In DNA form, the CDR3 reads TGTGCCAGCAGCTTGTATTCCCCGACTCTGCATAATTCACCCCTCCACTTT. Translated, it gives CASSLYSPTLHNSPLHF.

The chain joins TRBV9 to TRBJ2-5, with 7 bases aligning to TRBD1. CDR3 size: 14 residues. V gave up 4 bases and J gave up 11 bases; unmatched junction bases: 14. CDR1 and CDR2 from the germline V gene are SGDLS and YYNGEE. CDR3 nucleotides: TGTGCCAGCAGCATCCGGGACAGTGGCAATGAGCAGTACTTC. Residues: CASSIRDSGNEQYF.

This clonotype has a handful of counts. CDR3 DNA: TGCAGTGCTCTACGACAGGGGGCTCTGCCCGAGCAGTACTTC. This encodes CSALRQGALPEQYF. The V and J genes are TRBV20-1 and TRBJ2-4; 10 bases align to TRBD1. Gene TRBJ2-7 matches the end of the DNA better, so the J call may be wrong. Germline-derived CDR1 and CDR2 are DFQATT and SNEGSKA (reference sequence). This CDR3 comprises 14 residues.

The rearrangement joins TRBV29-1 to TRBJ2-1; 9 bases are a match to TRBD2. The CDR3 has 15 residues. The V gene end was trimmed by 1 base and the J gene end by 8 bases; junction bases not matched to a gene: 9. The germline gives CDR1 SQVTM, CDR2 ANQGSEA. The chain's CDR3 is CSVEVAGVFWDEQFF. CDR3 bases: TGCAGCGTTGAAGTAGCGGGGGTCTTTTGGGATGAGCAGTTCTTC.

The genes are TRBV5-1 and TRBJ2-7; TRBD1 might be the D (5 bases). The V end lost 0 bases, the J end lost 3 bases, and 13 bases lay between the germline ends. The CDR3 is 15 residues long. Germline CDR1 is SGHRS and CDR2 is YFSETQ. CDR3 protein: CASSLAWGTHYEQYF. CDR3 DNA sequence: TGCGCCAGCAGCTTGGCGTGGGGCACCCACTACGAGCAGTACTTC. Full variable domain (outside the CDR3, taken from reference TRBV5-1 and TRBJ2-7): KAGVTQTPRYLIKTRGQQVTLSCSPISGHRSVSWYQQTPGQGLQFLFEYFSETQRNKGNFPGRFSGRQFSNSRSEMNVSTLELGDSALYLCASSLAWGTHYEQYFGPGTRLTVT.

The chain combines TRBV7-9 with TRBJ2-5; D is tentatively TRBD1 or TRBD2 (5 bases each). The tail of the sequence fits TRBJ2-7 better, so the J call may be wrong. The V gene's germline CDR1 is SEHNR and CDR2 FQNEAQ (reference sequence). The CDR3 sequence is 14 residues long. DNA of the CDR3: TGTGCCAGCAGCTTAGATGGGGCGCGGGTCGAGCAGTACTTC. This encodes CASSLDGARVEQYF.

V is TRBV2 and J is TRBJ2-7, with 11 bases that match TRBD1. Germline V gene sequence: CDR1 SNHLY, CDR2 FYNNEI. Trimming removed 6 bases from V and 7 bases from J; junction bases left unmatched: 11. The CDR3 extends over 15 amino acids. CDR3 region: CASRDGTGGTVEQYF. CDR3 nucleotide sequence: TGTGCCAGCAGGGATGGGACAGGGGGAACCGTTGAGCAGTACTTC. Combining the CDR3 with reference TRBV2 and TRBJ2-7 gives the whole variable domain EPEVTQTPSHQVTQMGQEVILRCVPISNHLYFYWYRQILGQKVEFLVSFYNNEISEKSEIFDDQFSVERPDGSNFTLKIRSTKLEDSAMYFCASRDGTGGTVEQYFGPGTRLTVT.

This chain connects TRBV7-3 to TRBJ2-3; 7 bases fit TRBD2. The CDR3 has 15 amino acids. V trimming: 5 bases; J trimming: 7 bases; junction bases outside the gene matches: 12. Germline V CDR1 and CDR2: SGHTA, FQGTGA. This CDR3 reads CASSETGSSGNTQYF. CDR3 in DNA: TGTGCCAGCAGCGAGACCGGGTCTAGCGGTAATACGCAGTATTTT.

This rearrangement joins TRBV6-2 or TRBV6-3 to TRBJ1-2; TRBD1 might be the D (6 bases). The CDR3 covers 14 residues. Looked up from germline, CDR1 is MNHEY and CDR2 is SVGEGT. V was shortened by 6 bases and J by 2 bases, with 13 bases between the two germline ends. CDR3 loop: CASRLHGQNYGYTF. CDR3 in DNA: TGTGCCAGCAGACTTCACGGACAGAACTATGGCTACACCTTC.

The chain links TRBV12-3 or TRBV12-4 to TRBJ2-7, with 9 bases identical to TRBD1. This CDR3 contains 14 residues. V lost 3 bases, J lost 3 bases, and 3 bases stayed unmatched. In nucleotides, the CDR3 is TGTGCCAGCAGTTTCGGGACAGGGAACTACGAGCAGTACTTC. Translation: CASSFGTGNYEQYF.

This rearrangement joins TRBV20-1 to TRBJ2-3; perhaps TRBD2 as D (6 bases). Per the germline V gene, CDR1 is DFQATT and CDR2 is SNEGSKA (reference sequence). V gave up 5 bases and J gave up 4 bases, with 13 bases separating them. This CDR3 has 13 residues. The CDR3 is CSAPGTLPDTQYF. The CDR3 DNA follows: TGCAGTGCTCCCGGGACTCTTCCAGATACGCAGTATTTT.

This clonotype was seen only once. J is TRBJ2-7 and V is TRBV20-1, with 7 bases aligning to TRBD1. CDR3 length: 15 residues. Germline CDR1 reads DFQATT; CDR2 reads SNEGSKA (reference sequence). The ends lost 3 bases at V and 6 bases at J; junction bases unmatched: 14. The CDR3 sequence is CSARESGGSLGEQYF. For the CDR3, the DNA is TGCAGTGCTAGGGAGTCAGGGGGATCTCTCGGCGAGCAGTACTTC.

The chain joins TRBV7-2 to TRBJ2-5, with TRBD2 as a possible D gene (6 bases). The V and J ends lost 6 bases and 4 bases respectively, with 27 bases between them. The CDR3 consists of 18 residues. Germline CDR1 SGHTA, CDR2 FQGNSA. The CDR3 DNA is TGTGCCAGCAGTTCTGGTAGACGGGGGTTTTTGGGTAGAGAGACCCAGTACTTC. It codes for CASSSGRRGFLGRETQYF.

The V call is TRBV6-5, the J call TRBJ2-5; D possibly matches TRBD1 or TRBD2 (6 bases each). The V gene's germline CDR1 is MNHEY and CDR2 SVGAGI. This CDR3 contains 15 residues. Trimming took 3 bases from V and 7 from J, leaving 18 bases between them. CDR3 sequence reads: CASSYRSRGQGTQYF. The CDR3 DNA is TGTGCCAGCAGTTATAGGAGTCGGGGGCAGGGGACCCAGTACTTC.

This chain links TRBV20-1 with TRBJ1-2; 10 nucleotides agree with TRBD1. Trimming took 6 bases from V and 2 from J; bases not matched to a gene: 9. The CDR3 has 15 residues. Germline V lookup: CDR1 DFQATT, CDR2 SNEGSKA (reference sequence). CDR3 bases: TGCAGTGCCAAGGGGGGGACAGGGGTGAACTATGGCTACACCTTC. This translates into CSAKGGTGVNYGYTF.